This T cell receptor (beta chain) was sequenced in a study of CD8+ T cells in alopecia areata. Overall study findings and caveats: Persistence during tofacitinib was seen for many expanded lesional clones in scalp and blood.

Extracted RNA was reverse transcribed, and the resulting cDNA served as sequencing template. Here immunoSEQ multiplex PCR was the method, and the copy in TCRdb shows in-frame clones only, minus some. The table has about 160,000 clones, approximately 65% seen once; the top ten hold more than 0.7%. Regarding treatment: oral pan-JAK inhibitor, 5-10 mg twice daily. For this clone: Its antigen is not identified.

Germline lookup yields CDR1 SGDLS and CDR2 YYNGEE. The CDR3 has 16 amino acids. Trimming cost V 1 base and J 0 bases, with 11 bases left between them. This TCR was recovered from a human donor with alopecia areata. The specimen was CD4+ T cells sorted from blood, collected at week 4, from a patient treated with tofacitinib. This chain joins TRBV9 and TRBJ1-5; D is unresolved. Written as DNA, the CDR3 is TGTGCCAGCAGCGTAAGAGAGATGAATAGCAATCAGCCCCAGCATTTT. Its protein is CASSVREMNSNQPQHF.